This TCR beta chain was recovered during a study of early T cells in non-severe SARS-CoV-2 infection (dated by TCRdb to about 2021). With respect to the entire study: TCR sequencing used bulk RNA from unsorted whole blood, so alpha and beta chains could not be paired.

Trimming takes 8 bases off V and 0 bases off J; junction bases not matched to a gene: 5. Reading from cysteine to phenylalanine, the CDR3 counts 15 amino acids. Only the CDR3 part of the read is kept: 45 bases, read in frame from the first base. CDR1 SNHLY and CDR2 FYNNEI were looked up in the germline V gene. The method behind the library was 5' RACE. The instrument was a NextSeq 500. The TCR library protocol attached unique molecular identifiers to individual cDNA molecules to correct for sequencing error and PCR bias. Sequencing covered both TCR alpha and beta chains, and within each sample the abundances of alpha and beta sequences were tightly co-correlated. As for how the authors treated the data: V gene, J gene and CDR3 annotation of TCR sequences was performed with Decombinator V4. TCRs were defined as expanded if a significant change between any two time points was detected under a Poisson model with p below 0.0001. TCR abundances were normalised to the total number of TCRs sequenced per sample and were expressed as counts per million. MAIT TCRs were defined by TRAV1-2 paired with TRAJ12, TRAJ20 or TRAJ33, and iNKT TCRs by TRAV10 paired with TRAJ18. A search of VDJdb, accessed on 1 November 2021, was run for TCRs annotated to CMV, EBV and SARS-CoV-2, with TCRs annotated for multiple antigens excluded. In-frame beta chains were kept once TCRdb had trimmed the public reads at Q25 with fastp and called clones with MiXCR. Each CDR3 protein appears once, grouped with its most common genes and DNA. Here the V and J calls rest on TCRdb's processing, not on the authors' analysis. The table for this sample lists tens of thousands of distinct CDR3 sequences; around 15% of them were counted only once. The ten biggest clones cover about 3% of the sample.

A case-control design nested within a healthcare worker cohort in London, UK, was used, with weekly nasopharyngeal swab PCR tests and blood sampling performed. Healthcare workers were enrolled in the week of the UK lockdown, from 23 to 31 March 2020, and were followed every week for up to roughly 16 weeks. This clonotype has a count of ten or more. Its antigen remains undetermined. No base quality values were provided; no much bigger clone lies one nucleotide off. Here is what the overall study found, with its caveats: Matching against VDJdb was skewed toward anti-spike CD8 responses, likely underestimated virus-specific expansions, and missed private and CD4 specificities.

This TCR came from an adult who was a healthcare worker with PCR-confirmed SARS-CoV-2 infection or an uninfected control (not recorded which). The sequence joins TRBV2 to TRBJ1-5; TRBD1 fits 9 bases in the junction. Material for sequencing was whole blood. The CDR3: CASRTGDYSNQPQHF. The sequence in DNA is TGTGCCAGCCGGACAGGGGATTATAGCAATCAGCCCCAGCATTTT.